These 17 T cell receptor beta chains were all obtained from the same sample, sequenced in a study of response to subunit inactivated influenza vaccine. Each CDR3 protein gets one entry after TCRdb re-called the RT-PCR reads with MiXCR. The data hold 860,000 or so distinct CDR3 sequences, with 21% observed a single time. The sequencing used PBMCs from blood, collected more than 4 days after vaccination. The source is a man aged 45 to 65 who received an inactivated influenza vaccine.

This clonotype was picked up a small number of times. This chain links TRBV7-9 with TRBJ2-4; D may be TRBD1 (5 bases). The germline V gene encodes CDR1 SEHNR and CDR2 FQNEAQ (reference sequence). The V end lost 5 bases, the J end lost 2 bases, and 13 bases lay between the germline ends. The CDR3 runs 15 residues. CDR3 in amino acids: CASSTAYRSKNIQYF. CDR3 DNA sequence: TGTGCCAGCAGCACAGCCTACAGGTCCAAAAACATTCAGTACTTC.

The chain combines TRBV7-2 with TRBJ2-1; no clear D gene. The CDR3 spans 12 residues. Looked up from germline, CDR1 is SGHTA and CDR2 is FQGNSA. With 5 bases removed from V and 9 bases from J, the gap between germline ends came to 11 bases. The CDR3 spells CASSAAAREQFF. CDR3 nucleotides: TGTGCCAGCAGCGCCGCGGCCCGTGAGCAGTTCTTC.

The V call is TRBV3-1, the J call TRBJ1-1; D is unclear. CDR3 size: 13 residues. Trimming removed 0 bases from V and 7 bases from J, with 9 bases in between. CDR1 LGHDT and CDR2 YNNKEL come from the germline V gene (reference sequence). The CDR3 spells CASSQDAGREAFF. The CDR3 DNA reads TGTGCCAGCAGCCAAGATGCAGGACGTGAAGCTTTCTTT.

At least ten counts were recorded for this clonotype. The chain combines TRBV7-2 with TRBJ2-1, with TRBD1 as a possible D gene (5 bases). The V end lost 0 bases, the J end lost 12 bases, and 12 bases lay between the germline ends. The CDR3 consists of 13 residues. Germline values: CDR1 SGHTA, CDR2 FQGNSA. The CDR3 bases are TGTGCCAGCAGCTTAGCGCAGGGCGACGGGCAGTTCTTC. This gives the protein CASSLAQGDGQFF. The variable domain in full, with the rest retrieved from reference TRBV7-2 and TRBJ2-1, is GAGVSQSPSNKVTEKGKDVELRCDPISGHTALYWYRQSLGQGLEFLIYFQGNSAPDKSGLPSDRFSAERTGGSVSTLTIQRTQQEDSAVYLCASSLAQGDGQFFGPGTRLTVL.

The CDR3 DNA reads TGTGCCAGCAGACGGACGGACGGCGAAGCTTTCTTT. It encodes CASRRTDGEAFF. This chain connects TRBV11-2 to TRBJ1-1; D uncertain. The CDR3 totals 12 residues. V was clipped by 6 bases and J by 8 bases, with 13 bases between them. CDR1 SGHAT and CDR2 FQNNGV come from the germline V gene.

This clonotype was counted a few times. This rearrangement joins TRBV7-2 to TRBJ1-4, with a weak D call TRBD1 (6 bases). This CDR3 has 16 amino acids. Trimming took 0 bases from V and 8 from J, leaving 16 bases between them. Germline V gene data show CDR1 as SGHTA and CDR2 as FQGNSA. The CDR3 here is CASSLAGARGGEKLFF. The CDR3 DNA follows: TGTGCCAGCAGCTTAGCGGGGGCCAGGGGTGGAGAAAAACTGTTTTTT.

V usage is TRBV5-6 and J usage is TRBJ2-7, with D uncertain. The V gene lost 1 base and the J gene lost 5 bases, with 10 bases spanning the gap. CDR1 is SGHDT and CDR2 is YYEEEE in the germline V gene. This CDR3 comprises 13 residues. The DNA of the CDR3 is TGTGCCAGCAGCTTGAGACTTTCCAACGAGCAGTACTTC. Protein product: CASSLRLSNEQYF.

V gene TRBV24-1 combines with J gene TRBJ2-1, with TRBD1 matching 10 bases. This CDR3 contains 16 residues. With V trimmed by 3 bases and J by 6 bases, 7 bases remained unmatched. Germline CDR1 is KGHDR and CDR2 is SFDVKD. The CDR3 sequence: CATSDRGTGEGNEQFF. In DNA, the CDR3 is TGTGCCACCAGTGATCGGGGGACAGGGGAGGGCAATGAGCAGTTCTTC.

The chain employs TRBV7-9 and TRBJ1-2, with 7 bases fitting TRBD1. Germline V gives CDR1 SEHNR, CDR2 FQNEAQ (reference sequence). With 7 bases clipped from V and 7 bases from J, the junction kept 9 bases outside the gene matches. This CDR3 spans 13 amino acids. The CDR3 spells CASTQINRGGYTF. Written as DNA, the CDR3 is TGTGCCAGCACACAAATCAACAGGGGTGGCTACACCTTC.

This clonotype was counted only a few times. The chain is built from TRBV20-1 and TRBJ2-1; D might be TRBD1 or TRBD2, each matching 5 bases. V lost 5 bases and J lost 3, with 11 bases in between. Germline-derived CDR1 and CDR2 are DFQATT and SNEGSKA (reference sequence). There are 13 residues in the CDR3. The DNA of the CDR3 is TGCAGTGCTGGGGACCACCTCTACAATGAGCAGTTCTTC. Protein sequence: CSAGDHLYNEQFF.

The chain is built from TRBV11-2 and TRBJ1-1; D gene ambiguous. V gave up 3 bases and J gave up 5 bases, with 19 bases separating them. This CDR3 contains 16 residues. The germline V gene has CDR1 SGHAT and CDR2 FQNNGV. The CDR3 coding sequence is TGTGCCAGCAGCTTGACGGGGAACCGCGCGGGGACTGAAGCTTTCTTT. Amino acid sequence: CASSLTGNRAGTEAFF.

This clonotype was observed a few times. The CDR3, as DNA: TGCAGTGCTAGAGATTCCGGGTCGAGGGTGGATTCACCCCTCCACTTT. Protein product: CSARDSGSRVDSPLHF. The rearrangement links TRBV20-1 to TRBJ1-6; D is ambiguous. Trimming pared 0 bases from V and 8 bases from J, leaving 17 bases between. Per germline, CDR1 DFQATT and CDR2 SNEGSKA (reference sequence). The CDR3 is 16 amino acids.

J is TRBJ2-1 and V is TRBV20-1; 13 bases match TRBD2. From germline, CDR1 is DFQATT and CDR2 SNEGSKA (reference sequence). This CDR3 contains 16 residues. V gave up 1 base and J gave up 7 bases; unmatched junction bases: 7. This chain's CDR3 is CSARVGTSGIGNEQFF. The CDR3 coding sequence is TGCAGTGCTAGAGTTGGGACTAGCGGGATCGGGAATGAGCAGTTCTTC.

This rearrangement joins TRBV10-3 to TRBJ1-1, with D perhaps TRBD1 (5 bases). The CDR3 has 15 residues. CDR1 and CDR2 (germline): ENHRY, SYGVKD. V was cut by 0 bases and J by 8 bases, with 16 bases left in between. This chain's CDR3 is CAISESWQGASEAFF. Written as DNA, the CDR3 is TGTGCCATCAGTGAGTCGTGGCAGGGCGCCTCCGAAGCTTTCTTT.

This clonotype showed up just a few times. The rearrangement joins TRBV20-1 to TRBJ2-7; possibly TRBD2 for D (6 bases). V dropped 7 bases and J dropped 2 bases, with 15 bases sitting between them. Germline assignment: CDR1 DFQATT and CDR2 SNEGSKA (reference sequence). The length of the CDR3 is 13 residues. The CDR3 DNA follows: TGCAGTGTGCCGGGACTGGCCCCCTACGAGCAGTACTTC. Protein product: CSVPGLAPYEQYF.

There are many counts of this clonotype. This chain uses TRBV12-3 or TRBV12-4 with TRBJ2-7; TRBD2 is a possible D gene (6 bases). Between the trimmed V and J ends, which lost 8 bases and 2 bases, there was a span of 13 bases. CDR3 length equals 13 residues. The CDR3 DNA reads as TGTGCCAGCGGCGGGACGGCTACCTACGAGCAGTACTTC. Its translation is CASGGTATYEQYF.

The chain links TRBV24-1 to TRBJ1-2; TRBD1 might be the D (5 bases). V was shortened by 1 base and J by 8 bases, with 13 bases between the two germline ends. This CDR3 region has 14 residues. CDR1 is KGHDR and CDR2 is SFDVKD in the germline V gene. This CDR3 is CATSDFPRAEGYTF. CDR3 DNA sequence: TGTGCCACCAGTGATTTCCCCAGGGCGGAAGGCTACACCTTC.